The 26 T cell receptor beta chains below come from one sample, sequenced in a study of cytomegalovirus exposure and HLA in healthy donors. Researchers ran the PCR with 60 Vbeta and 13 Jbeta primers. The table came from immunoSEQ multiplex PCR; TCRdb's copy has only in-frame clones and leaves some out. The repertoire consists of around 200,000 clones, with roughly 78% occurring once and the leading ten covering 0.65%. The sample consisted of PBMCs. These receptors came from a boy aged 5-17 years in good health and CMV-seronegative.

This chain joins TRBV7-3 and TRBJ2-1; 8 bases are shared with TRBD2. V trimming: 8 bases; J trimming: 2 bases; junction bases outside the gene matches: 14. This CDR3 has 17 residues. The V gene's germline CDR1 is SGHTA and CDR2 FQGTGA. The CDR3 region is CASSREGPRGTYNEQFF. DNA of the CDR3: TGTGCCAGCTCCCGGGAGGGCCCTCGAGGGACCTACAATGAGCAGTTCTTC. Variable domain in full (rest from reference TRBV7-3 and TRBJ2-1): GAGVSQTPSNKVTEKGKYVELRCDPISGHTALYWYRQSLGQGPEFLIYFQGTGAADDSGLPNDRFFAVRPEGSVSTLKIQRTERGDSAVYLCASSREGPRGTYNEQFFGPGTRLTVL.

V and J are TRBV11-3 and TRBJ2-7; 7 bases match TRBD2. Germline loops: CDR1 SGHNT, CDR2 YENEEA. The CDR3 extends over 15 amino acids. J lost 3 bases, V lost 2 bases, and 7 bases had no gene match. The CDR3 here is CASSLFSGPNYEQYF. The CDR3 bases are TGTGCCAGCAGCTTATTTAGCGGGCCGAACTACGAGCAGTACTTC.

A single count supports this clone. V usage is TRBV6-5 and J usage is TRBJ1-1; the D is unclear. The germline V and J ends were trimmed by 7 bases and 2 bases, with 11 bases remaining between them. Germline lookup yields CDR1 MNHEY and CDR2 SVGAGI. CDR3 length: 13 residues. The DNA for the CDR3 is TGTGCCAGCACGAGGTCGTTAAACACTGAAGCTTTCTTT. Translating gives CASTRSLNTEAFF.

The genes are TRBV9 and TRBJ2-5; D uncertain. V was pared by 0 bases and J by 0 bases, with 6 bases between. This CDR3 contains 14 residues. Per the germline V gene, CDR1 is SGDLS and CDR2 is YYNGEE. CDR3 coding DNA: TGTGCCAGCAGCGTAGAGGCGGACCAAGAGACCCAGTACTTC. This codes for CASSVEADQETQYF.

The V gene is TRBV29-1, the J gene TRBJ1-1; TRBD1 agrees at 8 bases. Germline lookup yields CDR1 SQVTM and CDR2 ANQGSEA. The CDR3 is 13 amino acids. The V segment lost 2 bases and the J segment 11 bases; nucleotides outside the gene matches: 10. Here the CDR3 reads CSVEMMGTGRAFF. As DNA, the CDR3 is TGCAGCGTTGAAATGATGGGGACAGGTAGGGCTTTCTTT.

The chain has TRBV7-2 and TRBJ1-2; 10 bases are shared with TRBD1. This CDR3 is 14 amino acids long. The J segment lost 8 bases and the V segment lost 2 bases, leaving 5 bases of the junction unmatched. Germline values: CDR1 SGHTA, CDR2 FQGNSA. CDR3 bases: TGTGCCAGCAGCTTAAGACAGGGGGCGCTCGGCTACACCTTC. It yields the protein CASSLRQGALGYTF.

Concerning this clone: Its ends do not fully match the called genes, so a read error is possible. The V and J genes are TRBV7-7 and TRBJ2-1; D gene unclear. CDR1 and CDR2 from the germline V gene are SSHAT and FNYEAQ (reference sequence). This CDR3 comprises 16 residues. CDR3 amino acids: CASSRYRATTTNEQFF. CDR3 coding DNA: TGTGCTAGCAGCAGATACCGAGCTACTACTACCAATGAGCAGTTCTTC.

The gene calls are TRBV19 and TRBJ2-1, with 10 bases fitting TRBD2. The length of the CDR3 is 15 residues. The germline gives CDR1 LNHDA, CDR2 SQIVND (reference sequence). V was clipped by 3 bases and J by 7 bases; unmatched bases: 6. The CDR3 sequence is CASSIPASGSNEQFF. The CDR3 DNA sequence: TGTGCCAGTAGTATTCCGGCTAGCGGGAGTAATGAGCAGTTCTTC.

The chain recombines TRBV11-3 with TRBJ1-1; 9 nucleotides align to TRBD1. In germline, CDR1 is SGHNT, CDR2 YENEEA. The junction had 13 bases not matched to a gene; V was cut back by 7 bases and J by 7 bases. The CDR3 extends over 15 amino acids. Here the CDR3 reads CASTSTGGTTFEAFF. CDR3 nucleotides: TGTGCCAGCACCTCGACAGGGGGAACCACCTTTGAAGCTTTCTTT.

The gene calls are TRBV29-1 and TRBJ2-3; possibly TRBD2 for D (6 bases). From germline, CDR1 is SQVTM and CDR2 ANQGSEA. The CDR3 spans 14 residues. Trimming removed 8 bases at V and 7 bases at J, with 22 bases between. The CDR3 sequence is CSSWEVGNGYTQYF. The CDR3 DNA reads as TGCAGCTCCTGGGAGGTCGGAAATGGGTATACGCAGTATTTT.

V and J are TRBV2 and TRBJ1-2; a weak D match, TRBD1 (6 bases). CDR1 is SNHLY, CDR2 FYNNEI, per germline. Deletions cut 1 base from V and 4 bases from J, with 13 bases between. The CDR3 covers 15 residues. In DNA form, the CDR3 reads TGTGCCAGCAGTGAAGAGGGGGTGAGCTTCTATGGCTACACCTTC. Protein product: CASSEEGVSFYGYTF.

The chain links TRBV15 to TRBJ2-3, with 7 bases lining up with TRBD2. The CDR3 loop spans 14 amino acids. The germline CDR1 and CDR2 sequences are LNHNV and YYDKDF (reference sequence). Losses at the gene ends were 2 bases for V and 4 bases for J; bases not matched to a gene: 3. As DNA, the CDR3 is TGTGCCACCAGCAGACAGCGGGACGCAGATACGCAGTATTTT. Protein: CATSRQRDADTQYF.

The genes are TRBV9 and TRBJ2-7; 8 bases match TRBD1. The CDR3 spans 15 residues. After removal of 2 bases from V and 4 bases from J, the junction contained 8 bases not matched to a gene. Germline lookup yields CDR1 SGDLS and CDR2 YYNGEE. CDR3 loop: CASSVADRGGYEQYF. CDR3 bases: TGTGCCAGCAGCGTCGCCGACAGGGGTGGGTACGAGCAGTACTTC.

The chain combines TRBV2 with TRBJ2-3; perhaps TRBD1 as D (5 bases). Trimming shortened V by 6 bases and J by 3 bases, and 10 bases separated the two germline ends. The CDR3 is 13 residues long. Germline CDR1 SNHLY, CDR2 FYNNEI. This CDR3 is CASSREGTDTQYF. CDR3 DNA sequence: TGTGCCAGCAGCAGGGAAGGGACAGATACGCAGTATTTT.

V gene TRBV23-1 combines with J gene TRBJ1-6, with D perhaps matching TRBD1 (5 bases). TRBV23-1 is flagged as an ORF with uncertain function. V was pared by 6 bases and J by 8 bases, with 26 bases between. CDR3 length equals 18 residues. CDR3 in amino acids: CASSPESTRARGHSPLHF. In DNA form, the CDR3 reads TGCGCCAGCAGCCCCGAGTCTACCAGGGCCCGCGGTCATTCACCCCTCCACTTT.

The chain joins TRBV5-6 to TRBJ2-5; D might be TRBD1 (5 bases). CDR1 and CDR2 (germline): SGHDT, YYEEEE. CDR3 length: 13 amino acids. Trimming pared 2 bases from V and 6 bases from J, leaving 11 bases between. The CDR3 nucleotides are TGTGCCAGCAGCTTTCTGACAGCACAGACCCAGTACTTC. It translates to CASSFLTAQTQYF.

This CDR3 is CASSLLGGSYNEQFF. In nucleotides, the CDR3 is TGTGCCAGCAGCCTACTCGGCGGGTCGTACAATGAGCAGTTCTTC. The chain couples TRBV7-8 to TRBJ2-1; possibly TRBD2 for D (5 bases). Germline CDR1 reads SGHVS; CDR2 reads FQNEAQ. This CDR3 has 15 amino acids. V was cut by 5 bases and J by 4 bases, with 15 bases left in between.

The sample holds a few counts of this clone. The genes are TRBV7-9 and TRBJ1-2, with D possibly TRBD1 on 5 matching bases. The V end was cut by 3 bases, the J end by 6 bases, with 11 bases between. CDR3 length equals 13 residues. The germline CDR1 and CDR2 sequences are SEHNR and FQNEAQ (reference sequence). The DNA for the CDR3 is TGTGCCAGCAGCTTGGGGGGGAGTAATGGCTACACCTTC. Its translation: CASSLGGSNGYTF.

This chain connects TRBV19 to TRBJ2-3, with TRBD2 matching 11 bases. Germline values: CDR1 LNHDA, CDR2 SQIVND (reference sequence). J was trimmed by 2 bases and V by 10 bases; bases with no gene match: 17. The CDR3 extends over 18 amino acids. Here the CDR3 reads CATGEVSGGELVTDTQYF. CDR3 bases: TGTGCCACAGGTGAAGTTAGCGGGGGGGAATTAGTCACAGATACGCAGTATTTT.

The chain links TRBV9 to TRBJ2-2; D possibly corresponds to TRBD1 (6 bases). With 0 bases removed from V and 7 bases from J, the gap between germline ends came to 10 bases. The CDR3 runs 14 residues. Germline CDR1 SGDLS, CDR2 YYNGEE. The chain's CDR3 is CASSVAGASGELFF. The CDR3, as DNA: TGTGCCAGCAGCGTAGCAGGGGCCAGCGGGGAGCTGTTTTTT.

The chain couples TRBV5-1 to TRBJ2-7, with a tentative D call TRBD1 (6 bases). CDR3 length: 14 amino acids. Trimming removed 2 bases from V and 3 bases from J, with 12 bases in between. Germline CDR1 SGHRS, CDR2 YFSETQ. CDR3 in DNA: TGCGCCAGCAGCTTTTTTCAGGGGAACTACGAGCAGTACTTC. Translation gives CASSFFQGNYEQYF.

This CDR3 is CASSPLRGSYEQYF. The CDR3, as DNA: TGTGCCAGCAGTCCCCTAAGGGGTTCCTACGAGCAGTACTTC. The V gene is TRBV28, the J gene TRBJ2-7, with a tentative D call TRBD1 (5 bases). V gave up 5 bases and J gave up 1 base, with 12 bases separating them. CDR3 length equals 14 residues. CDR1 is MDHEN, CDR2 SYDVKM, per germline.

The count of this clone is one. The genes are TRBV9 and TRBJ1-1, with 9 bases lining up with TRBD1. This CDR3 is 14 amino acids long. V lost 3 bases to trimming and J lost 5 bases; unmatched junction nucleotides: 5. The germline gives CDR1 SGDLS, CDR2 YYNGEE. In DNA form, the CDR3 reads TGTGCCAGCAGCGGAACAGGGGGCGGGACTGAAGCTTTCTTT. Translation gives CASSGTGGGTEAFF.

The gene calls are TRBV27 and TRBJ2-7; 7 bases align to TRBD2. The CDR3 length is 16 residues. Trimming at V came to 2 bases and at J to 2 bases, leaving 9 bases not matched to a gene. CDR1 MNHEY and CDR2 SMNVEV come from the germline V gene (reference sequence). The CDR3 here is CASSLRGDGMTYEQYF. The CDR3 coding sequence is TGTGCCAGCAGTTTACGGGGGGACGGGATGACCTACGAGCAGTACTTC.

The V call is TRBV4-1, the J call TRBJ2-1; 11 bases agree with TRBD2. The V segment lost 4 bases and the J segment 10 bases; nucleotides outside the gene matches: 3. The germline gives CDR1 MGHRA, CDR2 YSYEKL. The CDR3 is 13 residues long. The CDR3 is CASSPGTSGEQFF. In DNA, the CDR3 is TGCGCCAGCAGCCCCGGGACTAGCGGCGAGCAGTTCTTC.

CDR3 DNA sequence: TGTGCCAGCAGCCTTGACAGGGGGAGTCAGCCCCAGCATTTT. This codes for CASSLDRGSQPQHF. The V call is TRBV6-5, the J call TRBJ1-5; 9 nucleotides agree with TRBD1. This CDR3 comprises 14 residues. V shed 6 bases and J 6 bases; nucleotides not matched to a gene: 6. Germline V CDR1 and CDR2: MNHEY, SVGAGI.